This T cell receptor beta chain is from a study of identical twins (dated by TCRdb to 2016 to 2017). At the level of the whole study: The study deep-sequenced TCR alpha and beta repertoires from monozygotic twins, unrelated adults of various ages and cord blood to test whether fetal clonotypes persist. Replicate twin experiments were performed at different times using different library preparation protocols to rule out contamination.

This clonotype has just a few counts. Its antigen is currently not known. Base qualities are not at hand, and no much larger clone is one base apart. Only healthy Caucasian donors were included. Three pairs of female monozygotic twins, all aged 18 to 29 years, made up the twin cohort. Peripheral blood mononuclear cells were the source from which RNA for the TCR libraries was isolated. Libraries were prepared through 5' RACE. Instrument on record: Illumina HiSeq 2000. Template switching introduced a universal primer binding site; the final cDNA contained a unique molecular identifier, enabling accurate counting of TCR cDNA molecules. First-strand cDNA for TCR alpha and beta chains was synthesized from specific primers in the conserved constant-segment region. To control for contamination, every cDNA library carried two barcodes: a SMART-Mk sample barcode plus Illumina barcodes. TruSeq adapter sequences along with Illumina sample barcodes were introduced in two successive PCR steps. The TCR alpha and beta cDNA libraries were sequenced on the Illumina HiSeq platform using custom primers. Under the source paper's analysis protocol: MiGEC processed the raw reads to extract unique molecular identifiers, while MiXCR was used to determine the CDR3 positions. For each individual, recombination models were inferred using an EM algorithm with the repgenHMM and IGoR tools. Shared clonotypes were analyzed with the tcR package in R, and sharing was normalized by the product of cloneset sizes. To study raw recombination free of thymic and clonal selection effects, out-of-frame nonproductive sequences were analyzed. The public sequencing data were trimmed at Q25 with fastp and processed into clonotypes with MiXCR by TCRdb, which kept only in-frame beta chains. CDR3 protein duplicates are merged, each entry listing the most common genes and DNA. The V and J calls and clone size come from TCRdb's table, not from the authors' own analysis. The sample has a few hundred thousand distinct CDR3 sequences on record, roughly 9.9% of them singletons. The top ten hold approximately 3% of the sample.

The investigation overall reported the following: Compared with coincidental sharing between unrelated individuals, out-of-frame TCR alpha sequences shared between twins had an excess of sequences with low generation probability. Recombination models systematically underestimated out-of-frame TCR alpha sharing in monozygotic twins but agreed with sharing between unrelated individuals. Because the same donors could not be followed over many years, the conclusions relied on cross-sectional statistical analysis. Excess twin sharing in beta out-of-frame sequences was weaker because fewer shared sequences lowered the signal-to-noise ratio. Fewer insertions were carried by abundant cord blood beta clonotypes; a weaker similar trend was observed in young adult naive repertoires, while no such trend was observed in memory repertoires. Zero-insertion analyses could be partly confounded by invariant T cells such as MAIT and iNKT, though diverse VJ usage argued against such confounding for most clonotypes.

Taken from the germline V gene (reference sequence), the CDR1 and CDR2 loops are GTSNPN and SVGIG. CDR3 length: 14 amino acids, cysteine to phenylalanine. Only CDR3 DNA remains: 42 bases, in frame from the first base. The junction shows trimming of 3 bases on V and 0 bases on J, plus 6 bases between the germline ends. The sample also formed part of further work on yellow fever vaccine responses in identical twins. The second study's authors report: According to the authors, the vaccine-induced T cell response in identical twins seemed to be partly convergent and partly specific to each individual. The study precisely tracked vaccine-responding T cell clones in identical twins.

The V and J segments used are TRBV30 and TRBJ2-6; the D gene lacks a confident call. The specimen was PBMCs. The receptor comes from a woman between 18 and 30 years old in good health. CDR3 loop: CAWRLLSGANVLTF. The DNA sequence is given as TGTGCCTGGAGGCTACTCTCTGGGGCCAACGTCCTGACTTTC.